This T cell receptor (beta chain) originates from a study of tumor-infiltrating lymphocytes in oesophageal squamous cell carcinoma. Germline-derived CDR1 and CDR2 are MDHEN and SYDVKM. The CDR3 is made up of 14 amino acids. TCRdb reanalysed the PCR reads using MiXCR and keeps one entry per CDR3 protein. This table has about 14,000 distinct CDR3 sequences, 40% to 60% appearing once. V gene TRBV28 combines with J gene TRBJ2-1; tentative D call: TRBD1 (6 bases). The J call is uncertain, as TRBJ2-5 better fits the DNA end. This TCR was sampled from a male donor with esophageal squamous cell carcinoma. Sequencing was performed on blood. The CDR3 coding sequence is TGTGCCAGCAGTCCGGGACATCTCCAAGAGACCCAGTACTTC. Its protein product is CASSPGHLQETQYF.